This T cell receptor (beta chain) was sequenced in a study of identical twins. Study conclusions and caveats: Researchers reported excess low generation probability among twin-shared out-of-frame alpha sequences.

The CDR3 totals 13 residues. Germline V CDR1 and CDR2: SGHRS, YFSETQ. The V and J ends lost 0 bases and 4 bases respectively, with 8 bases between them. MiXCR was run by TCRdb on the 5' RACE reads, yielding one entry per CDR3 protein. The sample records 15,000 to 20,000 distinct CDR3 sequences, 69% being singletons. Notes on this clonotype: Its target is not known.

The chain employs TRBV5-1 and TRBJ2-7; possible D gene TRBD1, 5 bases. The receptor's source is a woman between 18 and 29 years old in good health. This table probably holds off-target reads from a library built for another chain. The sequenced material came from memory (CD45RO+) T cells sorted from blood. CDR3 sequence (DNA): TGCGCCAGCAGCTTGGCAGGGATGTACGAGCAGTACTTC. This encodes CASSLAGMYEQYF.